These 14 T cell receptor beta chains originate from one sample sequenced in a study of blood T cell repertoires in COVID-19. The protocol was immunoSEQ multiplex PCR, while the TCRdb copy is restricted to in-frame clones and leaves out a portion. The repertoire holds about 280,000 clones, roughly 86% seen once, with about 11% in the top ten. Material: peripheral blood. These receptors were taken from a woman aged 25 to 39 with COVID-19, enrolled during active disease.

The rearrangement links TRBV9 to TRBJ2-2; perhaps TRBD2 as D (5 bases). V was trimmed by 4 bases and J by 6 bases, leaving 13 bases between them. CDR3 size: 14 residues. Germline CDR1 reads SGDLS; CDR2 reads YYNGEE. The DNA for the CDR3 is TGTGCCAGCAGCAGGAGGAATATTCCCGGGGAGCTGTTTTTT. It is translated as CASSRRNIPGELFF.

This clone is a singleton in its sample. V and J are TRBV11-2 and TRBJ1-5; 10 bases are a match to TRBD1. The V segment lost 4 bases and the J segment 1 base; nucleotides outside the gene matches: 1. In germline, CDR1 is SGHAT, CDR2 FQNNGV. This CDR3 contains 15 residues. CDR3 loop: CASSWTGGSNQPQHF. The CDR3 region has the DNA TGTGCCAGCAGCTGGACAGGGGGAAGCAATCAGCCCCAGCATTTT. Complete variable domain (other parts from reference TRBV11-2 and TRBJ1-5): EAGVAQSPRYKIIEKRQSVAFWCNPISGHATLYWYQQILGQGPKLLIQFQNNGVVDDSQLPKDRFSAERLKGVDSTLKIQPAKLEDSAVYLCASSWTGGSNQPQHFGDGTRLSIL.

The chain couples TRBV19 to TRBJ1-4, with D possibly matching TRBD1 (5 bases). Trimming cost V 4 bases and J 6 bases, with 21 bases left between them. Germline CDR1 reads LNHDA; CDR2 reads SQIVND (reference sequence). This CDR3 spans 17 amino acids. The CDR3 spells CASSTHSGTGVDEKLFF. In nucleotides, the CDR3 is TGTGCCAGTAGTACTCATTCGGGCACAGGCGTCGATGAAAAACTGTTTTTT.

The gene calls are TRBV28 and TRBJ2-7, with D possibly TRBD2 on 5 matching bases. Germline V lookup: CDR1 MDHEN, CDR2 SYDVKM. The V and J ends lost 1 base and 7 bases respectively, with 8 bases between them. There are 12 residues in the CDR3. The CDR3 DNA follows: TGTGCCAGCAGTTTATACGGGGTAGAGCAGTACTTC. Amino acids: CASSLYGVEQYF.

The V gene is TRBV6-2 or TRBV6-3, the J gene TRBJ2-5; 8 bases map to TRBD2. This CDR3 comprises 15 residues. Germline V CDR1 and CDR2: MNHEY, SVGEGT. V lost 4 bases to trimming and J lost 3 bases; unmatched junction nucleotides: 7. Here the CDR3 reads CASSFPPAGEETQYF. DNA for the CDR3: TGTGCCAGCAGTTTCCCCCCAGCGGGAGAAGAGACCCAGTACTTC.

The chain carries TRBV15 and TRBJ2-1; 8 bases fit TRBD1. In germline, CDR1 is LNHNV, CDR2 YYDKDF (reference sequence). This CDR3 has 17 amino acids. V lost 3 bases to trimming and J lost 4 bases; unmatched junction nucleotides: 11. The CDR3: CATSSTGGSLLYNEQFF. CDR3 coding DNA: TGTGCCACCAGCAGCACAGGGGGGTCCCTTTTGTACAATGAGCAGTTCTTC.

V and J are TRBV6-6 and TRBJ2-5; D is ambiguous. The CDR3 covers 10 residues. V lost 7 bases, J lost 4 bases, and 4 bases lay in between. The germline CDR1 and CDR2 sequences are MNHNY and SVGAGI (reference sequence). CDR3 in amino acids: CASKRETQYF. For the CDR3, the DNA is TGTGCCAGCAAGCGAGAGACCCAGTACTTC.

This sequence joins TRBV6-5 and TRBJ1-1; D call uncertain. V was trimmed by 6 bases and J by 6 bases, leaving 14 bases between them. The CDR3 is 13 residues long. Germline-derived CDR1 and CDR2 are MNHEY and SVGAGI. The CDR3 DNA sequence: TGTGCCAGCAGACGTCTTCCGGAGGCTGAAGCTTTCTTT. It codes for CASRRLPEAEAFF.

This clone was recorded once. J is TRBJ2-1 and V is TRBV4-1; D is perhaps TRBD2 (5 bases). CDR3 size: 14 residues. Trimming stripped 5 bases from V and 6 bases from J, with 14 bases between. Per germline, CDR1 MGHRA and CDR2 YSYEKL. The CDR3 DNA reads as TGCGCCAGCAGCTCGAACAGCGGTGGCAATGAGCAGTTCTTC. Its protein is CASSSNSGGNEQFF.

This rearrangement joins TRBV5-6 to TRBJ2-5, with 10 bases lining up with TRBD1. Germline V gene sequence: CDR1 SGHDT, CDR2 YYEEEE. CDR3 size: 14 residues. The ends lost 3 bases at V and 5 bases at J; junction bases unmatched: 4. DNA for the CDR3: TGTGCCAGCAGCTGGGACAGGGGAGGGGAGACCCAGTACTTC. Translating it yields CASSWDRGGETQYF.

The chain combines TRBV2 with TRBJ1-4; TRBD1 is a possible D gene (5 bases). Germline V gene sequence: CDR1 SNHLY, CDR2 FYNNEI. V was pared by 1 base and J by 8 bases, with 14 bases between. The CDR3 sequence is 15 residues long. The CDR3 nucleotides are TGTGCCAGCAGTGAAGAGCGGGGGTGGAGGGAAAAACTGTTTTTT. Its translation is CASSEERGWREKLFF.

V and J are TRBV15 and TRBJ2-1; 13 nucleotides agree with TRBD2. Germline CDR1 reads LNHNV; CDR2 reads YYDKDF (reference sequence). Trimming took 1 base from V and 6 from J; bases not matched to a gene: 3. The CDR3 length is 16 residues. The CDR3 DNA sequence: TGTGCCACCAGCAGAGTGGGGACTAGCGGGGTCAATGAGCAGTTCTTC. This codes for CATSRVGTSGVNEQFF.

The chain recombines TRBV7-8 with TRBJ1-2; D not resolved. Per germline, CDR1 SGHVS and CDR2 FQNEAQ. The V end was cut by 7 bases, the J end by 6 bases, with 18 bases between. The CDR3 runs to 14 residues. DNA for the CDR3: TGTGCCAGCACCAGGCTCAATGGGAGAGATGGCTACACCTTC. Amino acid sequence: CASTRLNGRDGYTF.

The chain links TRBV5-6 to TRBJ2-3; perhaps TRBD2 as D (6 bases). Trimming left V 0 bases short and J 2 bases short, with 13 bases between. The CDR3 totals 16 residues. Germline V gene sequence: CDR1 SGHDT, CDR2 YYEEEE. CDR3 nucleotides: TGTGCCAGCAGCTTGGAGCCCAGCGGGTACACAGATACGCAGTATTTT. The encoded protein is CASSLEPSGYTDTQYF.